Listed below are T cell receptor beta chains from one sample, sequenced in a study of cytotoxic CD8 clonotypes in ibrutinib-treated CLL. Using immunoSEQ multiplex PCR, the repertoire was profiled, and TCRdb retains in-frame clones only, with some absent. This table holds tens of thousands of clones, over 55% found once. The sample here was PBMCs, taken after 24 months of ibrutinib treatment. These receptors all come from a human donor with chronic lymphocytic leukemia. Both conserved end residues are part of each CDR3. The order of the fields is clone size, D gene, J gene, CDR3 length, V gene, CDR3 DNA, CDR3 protein. The D gene is left open where the match is weak. The size field is filled for only some rows; it gives once, few, many or a size class.

size: few; D: NA; J: TRBJ1-3; length: 16; V: TRBV15; DNA: TGTGCCACCAGCAGTGTTCAGGGCCACTCTGGAAACACCATATATTTT; CDR3: CATSSVQGHSGNTIYF
size: few; D: NA; J: TRBJ2-7; length: 14; V: TRBV29-1; DNA: TGCAGCGTTGGGGGGACACGAGAAGGCTACGAGCAGTACTTC; CDR3: CSVGGTREGYEQYF
size: NA; D: TRBD2; J: TRBJ2-3; length: 15; V: TRBV5-1; DNA: TGCGCCAGCAGCTGGGCCGGGGGGGACACAGATACGCAGTATTTT; CDR3: CASSWAGGDTDTQYF
size: NA; D: TRBD2; J: TRBJ2-3; length: 14; V: TRBV25-1; DNA: TGTGCCAGCAGTGAATCCGGGACGGGGGGTACGCAGTATTTT; CDR3: CASSESGTGGTQYF
size: few; D: TRBD1; J: TRBJ2-2; length: 14; V: TRBV7-9; DNA: TGTGCCAGCCGAGCAGGGGGCATAACCGGGGAGCTGTTTTTT; CDR3: CASRAGGITGELFF
size: NA; D: NA; J: TRBJ2-7; length: 13; V: TRBV5-4; DNA: TGTGCCAGCAACGGGGACGGCTCCTACGAGCAGTACTTC; CDR3: CASNGDGSYEQYF
size: few; D: NA; J: TRBJ1-2; length: 16; V: TRBV11-2; DNA: TGTGCCAGCAGCTTACCCCACACCCCTTTCGGGAGAGGCTACACCTTC; CDR3: CASSLPHTPFGRGYTF
size: NA; D: TRBD2; J: TRBJ2-7; length: 18; V: TRBV14; DNA: TGTGCCAGCAGCCAAGTTCGCGGAATGACTAGCGGGAGACACGAGCAGTACTTC; CDR3: CASSQVRGMTSGRHEQYF
size: NA; D: TRBD1; J: TRBJ1-5; length: 13; V: TRBV5-1; DNA: TGCGCCAGCAGCCCAGGGACAGATCAGCCCCAGCATTTT; CDR3: CASSPGTDQPQHF
size: NA; D: NA; J: TRBJ2-3; length: 16; V: TRBV4-1; DNA: TGCGCCAGCAGCCACGAGGGACCGGGTCTCACAGATACGCAGTATTTT; CDR3: CASSHEGPGLTDTQYF
size: few; D: NA; J: TRBJ2-3; length: 12; V: TRBV19; DNA: TGTGCCAGTAGTACTGACAGGGATACGCAGTATTTT; CDR3: CASSTDRDTQYF
size: NA; D: TRBD1; J: TRBJ2-4; length: 13; V: TRBV6-5; DNA: TGTGCCAGCAACAGACAGGGGAAAAACATTCAGTACTTC; CDR3: CASNRQGKNIQYF
size: NA; D: NA; J: TRBJ2-7; length: 12; V: TRBV27; DNA: TGTGCCAGCACCTCTGGGGGCTCCGAGCAGTACTTC; CDR3: CASTSGGSEQYF
size: NA; D: NA; J: TRBJ2-7; length: 14; V: TRBV7-8; DNA: TGTGCCAGCAGCTTTCGGCTAAATGTCTACGAGCAGTACTTC; CDR3: CASSFRLNVYEQYF
size: NA; D: NA; J: TRBJ1-1; length: 13; V: TRBV7-9; DNA: TGTGCCAGCAGCATGACAGGCATCCCTGAAGCTTTCTTT; CDR3: CASSMTGIPEAFF
size: once; D: NA; J: TRBJ1-5; length: 18; V: TRBV28; DNA: TGTGCCAGCAGTTTATCGTTCGGGCAGGGGAGGGGTGATCAGCCCCAGCATTTT; CDR3: CASSLSFGQGRGDQPQHF
size: NA; D: NA; J: TRBJ2-1; length: 14; V: TRBV6-1; DNA: TGTGCCAGCACCCCCCGGGTCGGTTACAATGAGCAGTTCTTC; CDR3: CASTPRVGYNEQFF
size: NA; D: NA; J: TRBJ2-7; length: 11; V: TRBV20-1; DNA: TGCAGTGCTAGATCCCTTTACGAGCAGTACTTC; CDR3: CSARSLYEQYF
size: NA; D: NA; J: TRBJ1-2; length: 14; V: TRBV7-8; DNA: TGTGCCAGCAGCTTCACGGGGGGAAGCTATGGCTACACCTTC; CDR3: CASSFTGGSYGYTF
size: NA; D: NA; J: TRBJ2-6; length: 18; V: TRBV30; DNA: TGTGCCTGGAGTCCGTGGGACACCCAGTGGTCTGGGGCCAACGTCCTGACTTTC; CDR3: CAWSPWDTQWSGANVLTF
size: NA; D: TRBD1; J: TRBJ1-2; length: 16; V: TRBV2; DNA: TGTGCCTACCGCGGGACAGGGGGCCCACTGAACTATGGCTACACCTTC; CDR3: CAYRGTGGPLNYGYTF
size: NA; D: TRBD1; J: TRBJ1-2; length: 13; V: TRBV6-6; DNA: TGTGCCAGCAGTCCGGACAGGGCCTATGGCTACACCTTC; CDR3: CASSPDRAYGYTF
size: NA; D: NA; J: TRBJ2-5; length: 12; V: TRBV29-1; DNA: TGCAGCGTAGGTACCGGGGTCGGGACCCAGTACTTC; CDR3: CSVGTGVGTQYF
size: NA; D: TRBD2; J: TRBJ2-1; length: 15; V: TRBV5-1; DNA: TGCGCCAGCAGCCGGACTAGCGGGACACACAATGAGCAGTTCTTC; CDR3: CASSRTSGTHNEQFF
size: few; D: TRBD2; J: TRBJ2-1; length: 14; V: TRBV6-6; DNA: TGTGCCAGCAGTACGGACCTTAGCGGGAATGAGCAGTTCTTC; CDR3: CASSTDLSGNEQFF
size: NA; D: TRBD2; J: TRBJ2-3; length: 14; V: TRBV6-5; DNA: TGTGCCAGCAGTTACGGGACTAGCGCAGATACGCAGTATTTT; CDR3: CASSYGTSADTQYF
size: NA; D: TRBD2; J: TRBJ2-5; length: 16; V: TRBV7-2; DNA: TGTGCCAGCAGCCAGGCTACTAGCGGGGGGGAAGAGACCCAGTACTTC; CDR3: CASSQATSGGEETQYF
size: many; D: NA; J: TRBJ1-5; length: 13; V: TRBV15; DNA: TGTGCCACCAGCAGAGTTAGCAATCAGCCCCAGCATTTT; CDR3: CATSRVSNQPQHF
size: NA; D: NA; J: TRBJ2-7; length: 13; V: TRBV30; DNA: TGTGCCTGGAGTATGGACACTTACTACGAGCAGTACTTC; CDR3: CAWSMDTYYEQYF
size: NA; D: NA; J: TRBJ2-3; length: 14; V: TRBV5-5; DNA: TGTGCCAGCAGCTTGGATGGAAGCACAGATACGCAGTATTTT; CDR3: CASSLDGSTDTQYF
size: NA; D: TRBD1; J: TRBJ1-4; length: 15; V: TRBV7-2; DNA: TGTGCCAGCAGCTTTGACAGGGGGCGGAATGAAAAACTGTTTTTT; CDR3: CASSFDRGRNEKLFF
size: many; D: TRBD1; J: TRBJ2-3; length: 15; V: TRBV5-5; DNA: TGTGCCAGCAGCTTGGTAGGACAGGGGGCCGATACGCAGTATTTT; CDR3: CASSLVGQGADTQYF
size: NA; D: NA; J: TRBJ1-4; length: 17; V: TRBV28; DNA: TGTGCCAGCAGTTTCACCCTAAACGAGGGGACTAATGAAAAACTGTTTTTT; CDR3: CASSFTLNEGTNEKLFF
size: many; D: NA; J: TRBJ1-5; length: 14; V: TRBV25-1; DNA: TGTGCCAGCAGTGAATTCGCCAGGAATCAGCCCCAGCATTTT; CDR3: CASSEFARNQPQHF
size: few; D: NA; J: TRBJ1-2; length: 13; V: TRBV29-1; DNA: TGCAGCGTCATCGAGGGCGTTAACTATGGCTACACCTTC; CDR3: CSVIEGVNYGYTF